The entry below gives a single T cell receptor beta chain sequence along with its context. The sample comes from a study of blood T cell repertoires in COVID-19. Study in general: Both acute and convalescent COVID-19 samples were obtained from the United States, Italy and Spain. T cells, B-cell-depleted T cells, or PBMCs supplied cDNA or gDNA.

The CDR3 loop spans 16 amino acids. V trimming: 0 bases; J trimming: 2 bases; junction bases outside the gene matches: 5. Per the germline V gene, CDR1 is LNHNV and CDR2 is YYDKDF (reference sequence). The authors' processing: For nucleated cells, counts were estimated from reference gene primer amplification. Measured with immunoSEQ multiplex PCR; TCRdb has only the in-frame clones, and not every one. V, J and clone size reflect that table, while D and trimming were determined from the DNA. Among 250,000 to 350,000 clones, around 89% were seen once, and the ten largest hold approximately 12%. The clonotype originates from a woman in her sixties or seventies with acute or convalescent COVID-19. Sequencing was done on a sample of peripheral blood. This chain connects TRBV15 to TRBJ2-5, with 8 bases that match TRBD2. The CDR3 DNA sequence: TGTGCCACCAGCAGAGAAGTAGCGGGACTACAAGAGACCCAGTACTTC. Translation: CATSREVAGLQETQYF.